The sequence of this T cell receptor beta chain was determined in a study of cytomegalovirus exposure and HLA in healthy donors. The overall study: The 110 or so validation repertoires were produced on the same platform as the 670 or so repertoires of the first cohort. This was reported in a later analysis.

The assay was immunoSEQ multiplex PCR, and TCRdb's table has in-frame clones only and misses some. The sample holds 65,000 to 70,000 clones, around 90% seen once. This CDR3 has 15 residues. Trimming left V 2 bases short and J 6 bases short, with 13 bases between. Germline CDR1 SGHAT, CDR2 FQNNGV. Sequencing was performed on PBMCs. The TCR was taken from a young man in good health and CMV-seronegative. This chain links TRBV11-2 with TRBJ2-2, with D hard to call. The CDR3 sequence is CASSLLRPDAGELFF. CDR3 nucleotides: TGTGCCAGCAGCTTATTGCGGCCAGACGCCGGGGAGCTGTTTTTT.